This entry lists 11 T cell receptor beta chains sequenced from one sample in a study of blood T cell repertoires in COVID-19. Produced via immunoSEQ multiplex PCR; TCRdb's table is partial and in-frame only. The sample records 95,000 to 120,000 clones, more than 70% being singletons. The sample taken for sequencing was peripheral blood. The receptors were sampled from a woman aged 55-75 years with COVID-19, enrolled during active disease.

The rearrangement joins TRBV5-1 to TRBJ1-4, with TRBD1 matching over 7 bases. CDR1 is SGHRS, CDR2 YFSETQ, per germline. CDR3 length equals 17 residues. Losses at the gene ends were 4 bases for V and 0 bases for J; bases not matched to a gene: 9. CDR3 bases: TGCGCCAGCAGCCCAGCCTCTACAGGGGCAACTAATGAAAAACTGTTTTTT. Translating gives CASSPASTGATNEKLFF.

The chain is built from TRBV25-1 and TRBJ1-2, with 9 bases identical to TRBD1. The V gene end was trimmed by 7 bases and the J gene end by 3 bases; junction bases not matched to a gene: 9. The CDR3 has 15 residues. Germline V lookup: CDR1 MGHDK, CDR2 SYGVNS. CDR3 residues: CASTPGDRDYYGYTF. In nucleotides, the CDR3 is TGTGCCAGCACTCCCGGGGACAGGGACTACTATGGCTACACCTTC.

CDR3 nucleotide sequence: TGTGCCAGCAGCCCGAAAAGGGATTGGACAGGGGGGTACTATGGCTACACCTTC. Translation gives CASSPKRDWTGGYYGYTF. The V gene is TRBV3-1 (or the pseudogene TRBV3-2), the J gene TRBJ1-2; 10 bases agree with TRBD1. The CDR3 sequence is 18 residues long. Germline CDR1 LGHDT, CDR2 YNNKEL (reference sequence). V shed 4 bases, J shed 3 bases, and the junction held 14 bases outside the gene matches.

The J gene is TRBJ1-4, the V gene TRBV6-5, with TRBD1 matching over 8 bases. The V gene end was trimmed by 5 bases and the J gene end by 11 bases; junction bases not matched to a gene: 10. Germline V gives CDR1 MNHEY, CDR2 SVGAGI. The CDR3 extends over 14 amino acids. The CDR3 sequence is CASSTRGQTEKLFF. For the CDR3, the DNA is TGTGCCAGCAGTACCAGGGGGCAAACCGAGAAACTGTTTTTT.

This chain links TRBV24-1 with TRBJ1-2, with a weak D call TRBD1 (6 bases). The CDR3 has 17 amino acids. Germline assignment: CDR1 KGHDR and CDR2 SFDVKD. V lost 12 bases, J lost 2 bases, and 27 bases lay in between. Here the CDR3 DNA reads TGTGCCGCGAGCGGCCCAGGGGATTTATTTTCGAACTATGGCTACACCTTC. The encoded protein is CAASGPGDLFSNYGYTF.

The DNA of the CDR3 is TGTGCCAGCAGCCAAGTTCAACGGGGTCCTTATTCACCCCTCCACTTT. This encodes CASSQVQRGPYSPLHF. The chain is built from TRBV4-2 and TRBJ1-6; unclear D gene. Trimming took 1 base from V and 8 from J, leaving 15 bases between them. Germline V gene lookup returns CDR1 LGHNA and CDR2 YNFKEQ. CDR3 size: 16 residues.

The chain couples TRBV23-1 to TRBJ1-5, with D hard to call. TRBV23-1 has ORF status, its function being uncertain. CDR3 length equals 15 residues. The ends were cut back, 0 bases at V and 1 base at J, with 7 bases in the middle. CDR3 protein: CASSQSGESNQPQHF. Here the CDR3 DNA reads TGCGCCAGCAGTCAATCGGGAGAAAGCAATCAGCCCCAGCATTTT.

This clone has only one observation. The rearrangement joins TRBV19 to TRBJ2-5; 10 bases are shared with TRBD2. V trimming: 9 bases; J trimming: 4 bases; junction bases outside the gene matches: 17. This CDR3 is 17 amino acids long. CDR1 and CDR2 from the germline V gene are LNHDA and SQIVND (reference sequence). The chain's CDR3 is CARSWEQGQRGGETQYF. The CDR3 bases are TGTGCCAGGAGTTGGGAGCAAGGTCAGCGGGGGGGAGAGACCCAGTACTTC.

The chain carries TRBV2 and TRBJ1-5; no definite D call. Germline CDR1 and CDR2: SNHLY and FYNNEI. V was trimmed by 2 bases and J by 2 bases, leaving 7 bases between them. This CDR3 region has 14 residues. The CDR3: CASSERSGNQPQHF. CDR3 in DNA: TGTGCCAGCAGTGAACGGTCCGGCAATCAGCCCCAGCATTTT.

V usage is TRBV5-1 and J usage is TRBJ1-6; weak D call: TRBD1 (6 bases). Trimming took 0 bases from V and 10 from J, leaving 11 bases between them. CDR1 is SGHRS and CDR2 is YFSETQ in the germline V gene. CDR3 size: 14 residues. CDR3 sequence (DNA): TGCGCCAGCAGCTTGGATGGGACATGGTCACCCCTCCACTTT. This encodes CASSLDGTWSPLHF.

The rearrangement joins TRBV5-1 to TRBJ1-2; D unclear. CDR3 length: 14 amino acids. V dropped 0 bases and J dropped 0 bases, with 6 bases sitting between them. Germline V gives CDR1 SGHRS, CDR2 YFSETQ. Written as DNA, the CDR3 is TGCGCCAGCAGCTTGGTTGGCACTAACTATGGCTACACCTTC. It yields the protein CASSLVGTNYGYTF.